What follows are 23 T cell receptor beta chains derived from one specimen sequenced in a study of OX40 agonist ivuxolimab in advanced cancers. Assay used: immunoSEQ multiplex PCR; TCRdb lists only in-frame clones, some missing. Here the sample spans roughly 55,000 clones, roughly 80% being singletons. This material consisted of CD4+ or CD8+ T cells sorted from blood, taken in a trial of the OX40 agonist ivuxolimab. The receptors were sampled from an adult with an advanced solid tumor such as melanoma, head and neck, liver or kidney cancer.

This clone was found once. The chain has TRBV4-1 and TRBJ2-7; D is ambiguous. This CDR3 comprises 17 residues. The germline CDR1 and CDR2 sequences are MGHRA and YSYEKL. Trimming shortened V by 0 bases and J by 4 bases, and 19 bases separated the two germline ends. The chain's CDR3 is CASSQDPIGLNGYEQYF. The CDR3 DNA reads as TGCGCCAGCAGCCAAGATCCGATCGGGTTGAACGGGTACGAGCAGTACTTC.

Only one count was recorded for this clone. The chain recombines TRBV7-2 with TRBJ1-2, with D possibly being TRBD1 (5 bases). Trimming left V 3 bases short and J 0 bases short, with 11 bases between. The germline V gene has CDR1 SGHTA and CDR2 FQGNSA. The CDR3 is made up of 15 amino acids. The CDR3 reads CASSFRGVTNYGYTF. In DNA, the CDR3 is TGTGCCAGCAGCTTCCGGGGGGTTACTAACTATGGCTACACCTTC.

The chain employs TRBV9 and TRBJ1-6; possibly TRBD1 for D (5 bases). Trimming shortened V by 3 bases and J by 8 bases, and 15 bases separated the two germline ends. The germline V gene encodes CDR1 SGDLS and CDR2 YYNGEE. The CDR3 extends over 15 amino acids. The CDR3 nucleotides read TGTGCCAGCAGCGAGAGAGGGGCCGGGGATTCACCCCTCCACTTT. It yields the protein CASSERGAGDSPLHF. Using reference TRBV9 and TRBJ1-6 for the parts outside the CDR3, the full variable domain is DSGVTQTPKHLITATGQRVTLRCSPRSGDLSVYWYQQSLDQGLQFLIQYYNGEERAKGNILERFSAQQFPDLHSELNLSSLELGDSALYFCASSERGAGDSPLHFGNGTRLTVT.

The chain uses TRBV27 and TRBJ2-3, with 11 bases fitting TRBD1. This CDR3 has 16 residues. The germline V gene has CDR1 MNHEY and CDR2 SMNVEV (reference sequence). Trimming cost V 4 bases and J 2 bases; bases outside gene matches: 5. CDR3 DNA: TGTGCCAGCAGTTCACGGGACAGGGGGATCACAGATACGCAGTATTTT. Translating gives CASSSRDRGITDTQYF.

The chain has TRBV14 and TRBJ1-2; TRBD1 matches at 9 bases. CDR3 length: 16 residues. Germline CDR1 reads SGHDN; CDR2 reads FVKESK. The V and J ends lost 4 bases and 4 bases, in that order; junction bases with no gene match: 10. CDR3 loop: CASSRNTGGSFYGYTF. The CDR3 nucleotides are TGTGCCAGCAGCCGAAACACAGGGGGCTCCTTCTATGGCTACACCTTC.

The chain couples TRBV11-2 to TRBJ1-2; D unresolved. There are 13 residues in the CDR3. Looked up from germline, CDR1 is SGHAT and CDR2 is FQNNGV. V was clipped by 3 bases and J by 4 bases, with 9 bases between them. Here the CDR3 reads CASSLEVVYGYTF. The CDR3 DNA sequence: TGTGCCAGCAGCTTGGAGGTAGTCTATGGCTACACCTTC.

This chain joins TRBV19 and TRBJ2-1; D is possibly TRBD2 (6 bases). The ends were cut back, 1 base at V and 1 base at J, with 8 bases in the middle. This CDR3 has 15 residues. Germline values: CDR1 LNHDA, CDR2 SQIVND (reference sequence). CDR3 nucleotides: TGTGCCAGTAGTATAGCGGGAGAATCCTACAATGAGCAGTTCTTC. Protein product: CASSIAGESYNEQFF.

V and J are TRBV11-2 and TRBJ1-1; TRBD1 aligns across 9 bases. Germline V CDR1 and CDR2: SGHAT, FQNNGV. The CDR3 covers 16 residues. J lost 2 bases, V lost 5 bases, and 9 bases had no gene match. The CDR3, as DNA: TGTGCCAGCAGCCCCGGAGGGGGACAGGGAAACACTGAAGCTTTCTTT. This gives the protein CASSPGGGQGNTEAFF.

The CDR3 coding sequence is TGTGCCAGCTCCCCTGGACTAGCGGCCACAGATACGCAGTATTTT. Translated: CASSPGLAATDTQYF. The chain couples TRBV18 to TRBJ2-3, with 10 bases identical to TRBD2. CDR3 length: 15 amino acids. Germline V gives CDR1 KGHSH, CDR2 LQKENI. The junction had 5 bases not matched to a gene; V was cut back by 6 bases and J by 2 bases.

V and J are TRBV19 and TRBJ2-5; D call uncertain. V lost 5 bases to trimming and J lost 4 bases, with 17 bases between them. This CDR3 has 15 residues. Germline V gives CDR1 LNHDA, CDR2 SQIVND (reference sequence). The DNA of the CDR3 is TGTGCCAGTAGTGAATTGCCGGGTTCAGGAGAGACCCAGTACTTC. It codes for CASSELPGSGETQYF.

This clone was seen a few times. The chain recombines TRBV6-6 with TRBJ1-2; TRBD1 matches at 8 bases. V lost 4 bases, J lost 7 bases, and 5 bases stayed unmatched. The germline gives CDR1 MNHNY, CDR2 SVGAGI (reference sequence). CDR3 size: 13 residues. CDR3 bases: TGTGCCAGCAGTTCAGGGGGCGCGTCTGGCTACACCTTC. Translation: CASSSGGASGYTF.

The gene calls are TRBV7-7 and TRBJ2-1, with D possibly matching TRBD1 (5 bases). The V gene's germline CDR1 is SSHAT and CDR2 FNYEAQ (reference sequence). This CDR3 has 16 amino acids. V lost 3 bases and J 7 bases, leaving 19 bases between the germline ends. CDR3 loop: CASSFQGATGLNEQFF. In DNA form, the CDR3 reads TGTGCCAGCAGCTTTCAAGGGGCCACAGGCCTGAATGAGCAGTTCTTC.

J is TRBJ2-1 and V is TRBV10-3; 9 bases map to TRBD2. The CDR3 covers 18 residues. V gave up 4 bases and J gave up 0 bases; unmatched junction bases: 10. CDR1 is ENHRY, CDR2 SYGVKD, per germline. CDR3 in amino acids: CAISAQTLAGVSYNEQFF. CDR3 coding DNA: TGTGCCATCAGTGCTCAAACTTTAGCGGGGGTCTCCTACAATGAGCAGTTCTTC.

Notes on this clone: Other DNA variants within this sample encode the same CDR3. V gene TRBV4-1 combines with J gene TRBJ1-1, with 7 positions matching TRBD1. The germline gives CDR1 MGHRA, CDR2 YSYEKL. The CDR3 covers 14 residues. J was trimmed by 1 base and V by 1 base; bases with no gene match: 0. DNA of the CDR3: TGCGCCAGCAGCCAAGGGGACAGGAACACTGAAGCTTTCTTT. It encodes CASSQGDRNTEAFF.

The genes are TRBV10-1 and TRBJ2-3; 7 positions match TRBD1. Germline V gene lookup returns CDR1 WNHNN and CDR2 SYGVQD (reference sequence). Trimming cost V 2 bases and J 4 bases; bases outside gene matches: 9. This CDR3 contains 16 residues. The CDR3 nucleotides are TGCGCCAGCAGTGAGAGAAGGGGGCTGGGGGCAGATACGCAGTATTTT. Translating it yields CASSERRGLGADTQYF.

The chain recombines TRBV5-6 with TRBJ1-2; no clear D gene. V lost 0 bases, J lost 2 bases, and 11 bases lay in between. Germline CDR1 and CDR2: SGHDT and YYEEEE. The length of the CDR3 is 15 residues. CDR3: CASSLVAGKNYGYTF. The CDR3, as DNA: TGTGCCAGCAGCTTGGTGGCGGGTAAAAACTATGGCTACACCTTC.

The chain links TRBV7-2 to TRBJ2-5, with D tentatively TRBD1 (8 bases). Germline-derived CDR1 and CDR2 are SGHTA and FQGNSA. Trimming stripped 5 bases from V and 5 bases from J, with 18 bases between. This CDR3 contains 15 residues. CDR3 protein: CASSPGGAGDETQYF. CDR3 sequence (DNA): TGTGCCAGCAGCCCAGGGGGCGCGGGGGACGAGACCCAGTACTTC.

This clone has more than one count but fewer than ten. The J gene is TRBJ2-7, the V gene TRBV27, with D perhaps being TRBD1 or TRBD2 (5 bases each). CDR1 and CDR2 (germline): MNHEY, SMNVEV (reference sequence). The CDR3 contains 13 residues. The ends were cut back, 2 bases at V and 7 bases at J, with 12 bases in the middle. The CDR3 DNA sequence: TGTGCCAGCAGTTTAATTAGGGACCAAGAGCAGTACTTC. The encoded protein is CASSLIRDQEQYF.

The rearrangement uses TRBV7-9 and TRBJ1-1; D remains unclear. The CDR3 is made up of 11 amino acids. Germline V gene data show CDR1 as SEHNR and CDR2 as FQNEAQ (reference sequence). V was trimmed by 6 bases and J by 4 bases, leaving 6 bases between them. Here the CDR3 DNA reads TGTGCCAGCAGACAGATCACTGAAGCTTTCTTT. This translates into CASRQITEAFF.

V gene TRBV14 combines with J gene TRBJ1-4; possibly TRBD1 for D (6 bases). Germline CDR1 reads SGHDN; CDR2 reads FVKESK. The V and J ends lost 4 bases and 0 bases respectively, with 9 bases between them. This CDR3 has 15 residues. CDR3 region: CASSRNRATNEKLFF. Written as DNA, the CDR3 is TGTGCCAGCAGCCGCAACAGGGCAACTAATGAAAAACTGTTTTTT.

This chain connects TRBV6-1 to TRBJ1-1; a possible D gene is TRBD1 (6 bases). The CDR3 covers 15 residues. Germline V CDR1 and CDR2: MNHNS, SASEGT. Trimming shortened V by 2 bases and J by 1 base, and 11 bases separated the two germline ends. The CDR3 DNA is TGTGCCAGCAGTGAAACCGGGACAAAGAACACTGAAGCTTTCTTT. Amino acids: CASSETGTKNTEAFF.

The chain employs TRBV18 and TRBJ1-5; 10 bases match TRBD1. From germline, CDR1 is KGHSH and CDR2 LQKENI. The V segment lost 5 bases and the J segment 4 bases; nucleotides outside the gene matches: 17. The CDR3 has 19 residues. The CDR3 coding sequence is TGTGCCAGCTCAGCTGGGACAGGGGCGATCCGGAACCAAAATCAGCCCCAGCATTTT. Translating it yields CASSAGTGAIRNQNQPQHF.

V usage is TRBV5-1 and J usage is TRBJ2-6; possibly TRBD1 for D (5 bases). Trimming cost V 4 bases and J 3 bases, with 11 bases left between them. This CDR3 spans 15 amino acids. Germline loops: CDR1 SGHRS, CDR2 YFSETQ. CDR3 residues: CASSLQVSGANVLTF. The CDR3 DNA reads TGCGCCAGCAGCCTACAGGTCAGTGGGGCCAACGTCCTGACTTTC.